One and the same sample provided the 21 T cell receptor beta chains below, sequenced in a study of blood T cell repertoires in COVID-19. The data were produced by immunoSEQ multiplex PCR, yet TCRdb's version contains in-frame clones alone and is incomplete. The data contain over 50,000 clones, about 85% of them singletons. Sequenced sample: peripheral blood. These receptors were collected from a human donor in a cohort sampled during active COVID-19.

This chain links TRBV6-2 or TRBV6-3 with TRBJ1-2; D call uncertain. The CDR3 totals 13 residues. Germline V gene data show CDR1 as MNHEY and CDR2 as SVGEGT. Trimming cost V 3 bases and J 8 bases, with 13 bases left between them. The CDR3 sequence is CASSYSAGGGYTF. Here the CDR3 DNA reads TGTGCCAGCAGTTATTCTGCGGGTGGAGGCTACACCTTC.

The table lists this clone with a few counts. The genes are TRBV5-4 and TRBJ2-3; 14 positions agree with TRBD2. The V gene's germline CDR1 is SGHNT and CDR2 YYREEE (reference sequence). V dropped 5 bases and J dropped 4; count of bases not matched to a gene: 9. CDR3 length: 17 residues. The CDR3 nucleotides are TGTGCCAGCAGTACCGGGACTAGCGGGAGTTGGTCAGATACGCAGTATTTT. This gives the protein CASSTGTSGSWSDTQYF.

The chain couples TRBV6-1 to TRBJ1-1, with D tentatively TRBD1 (5 bases). Germline CDR1 reads MNHNS; CDR2 reads SASEGT. The CDR3 is 14 residues long. V lost 3 bases to trimming and J lost 3 bases, with 11 bases between them. The CDR3 bases are TGTGCCAGCAGTGAGGTGACAGCATACACTGAAGCTTTCTTT. Its protein product is CASSEVTAYTEAFF.

The genes are TRBV19 and TRBJ1-5; 8 bases align to TRBD1. CDR3 length: 16 residues. In germline, CDR1 is LNHDA, CDR2 SQIVND (reference sequence). The ends lost 7 bases at V and 5 bases at J; junction bases unmatched: 13. The CDR3 region is CASTDSQGTGYQPQHF. The CDR3 DNA reads as TGTGCCAGTACCGATTCACAGGGGACAGGTTATCAGCCCCAGCATTTT.

The genes are TRBV28 and TRBJ1-1; tentative D call: TRBD1 (6 bases). The CDR3 length is 14 residues. V dropped 5 bases and J dropped 1 base, with 11 bases sitting between them. CDR1 is MDHEN and CDR2 is SYDVKM in the germline V gene. The CDR3 region is CASSKPGANTEAFF. The CDR3 nucleotides are TGTGCCAGCAGTAAACCAGGGGCGAACACTGAAGCTTTCTTT. Full variable domain (remainder filled in from reference TRBV28 and TRBJ1-1): DVKVTQSSRYLVKRTGEKVFLECVQDMDHENMFWYRQDPGLGLRLIYFSYDVKMKEKGDIPEGYSVSREKKERFSLILESASTNQTSMYLCASSKPGANTEAFFGQGTRLTVV.

This chain connects TRBV6-5 to TRBJ1-2; D gene ambiguous. V lost 5 bases and J lost 2, with 12 bases in between. Germline assignment: CDR1 MNHEY and CDR2 SVGAGI. This CDR3 contains 14 residues. For the CDR3, the DNA is TGTGCCAGCAGTCGGGAAGTTCCCAACTATGGCTACACCTTC. This encodes CASSREVPNYGYTF.

The chain recombines TRBV2 with TRBJ2-7; 9 bases agree with TRBD1. The length of the CDR3 is 14 residues. Germline V gene lookup returns CDR1 SNHLY and CDR2 FYNNEI. Losses at the gene ends were 7 bases for V and 6 bases for J; bases not matched to a gene: 10. CDR3 sequence reads: CASIPGQGWVEQYF. The CDR3, as DNA: TGTGCCAGCATTCCGGGACAGGGATGGGTCGAGCAGTACTTC.

This clone has more than one count but fewer than ten. The chain uses TRBV14 and TRBJ2-7, with 9 bases aligning to TRBD2. The ends lost 0 bases at V and 4 bases at J; junction bases unmatched: 10. CDR3 size: 17 residues. Germline lookup yields CDR1 SGHDN and CDR2 FVKESK. CDR3 coding DNA: TGTGCCAGCAGCCAAGATAGCGCTAGCGGGACTAAGTACGAGCAGTACTTC. It specifies CASSQDSASGTKYEQYF.

This rearrangement joins TRBV30 to TRBJ2-2; 9 bases match TRBD1. V shed 4 bases, J shed 1 base, and the junction held 7 bases outside the gene matches. Germline CDR1 reads GTSNPN; CDR2 reads SVGIG (reference sequence). The CDR3 is 16 residues long. The CDR3 DNA sequence: TGTGCCTGGAACCCTCCGGGACAGGGGAACACCGGGGAGCTGTTTTTT. Its protein product is CAWNPPGQGNTGELFF.

This clone was observed a few times. The chain is built from TRBV9 and TRBJ2-3; D ambiguous. The CDR3 totals 12 residues. The V end was cut by 2 bases, the J end by 3 bases, with 4 bases between. Germline CDR1 reads SGDLS; CDR2 reads YYNGEE. CDR3 amino acids: CASSVSTDTQYF. CDR3 in DNA: TGTGCCAGCAGCGTGAGTACAGATACGCAGTATTTT.

This clone was recorded a few times. The CDR3 here is CASNDPEEWKKLFF. The CDR3 DNA sequence: TGTGCCAGCAACGACCCTGAGGAATGGAAAAAACTGTTTTTT. The chain is built from TRBV28 and TRBJ1-4, with no clear D. CDR1 is MDHEN and CDR2 is SYDVKM in the germline V gene. Deletions cut 7 bases from V and 9 bases from J, with 18 bases between. This CDR3 spans 14 amino acids.

This sequence joins TRBV7-2 and TRBJ1-4; D is undetermined. The V gene's germline CDR1 is SGHTA and CDR2 FQGNSA. The CDR3 extends over 14 amino acids. Trimming removed 2 bases at V and 7 bases at J, with 11 bases between. The CDR3 bases are TGTGCCAGCAGCTTACTCGGGGAAGGTGAAAAACTGTTTTTT. Residues: CASSLLGEGEKLFF.

The rearrangement joins TRBV10-3 to TRBJ1-4; weak D call: TRBD1 (5 bases). The CDR3 extends over 12 amino acids. Germline V CDR1 and CDR2: ENHRY, SYGVKD. V was cut by 3 bases and J by 13 bases, with 12 bases left in between. CDR3 amino acids: CAISDRGGRLFF. In nucleotides, the CDR3 is TGTGCCATCAGTGATCGGGGGGGACGACTGTTTTTT.

The chain recombines TRBV5-4 with TRBJ1-4; 10 bases align to TRBD1. Germline CDR1 and CDR2: SGHNT and YYREEE (reference sequence). V was pared by 3 bases and J by 8 bases, with 4 bases of the junction left unmatched. There are 14 residues in the CDR3. Here the CDR3 DNA reads TGTGCCAGCAGCTCGGGACAGGGGAAGGAAAAACTGTTTTTT. This gives the protein CASSSGQGKEKLFF. Complete variable domain (other parts from reference TRBV5-4 and TRBJ1-4): ETGVTQSPTHLIKTRGQQVTLRCSSQSGHNTVSWYQQALGQGPQFIFQYYREEENGRGNFPPRFSGLQFPNYSSELNVNALELDDSALYLCASSSGQGKEKLFFGSGTQLSVL.

Here the CDR3 reads CASSLLRGSYSTDTQYF. The CDR3, as DNA: TGTGCCAGCAGTTTACTACGCGGGAGCTATAGCACAGATACGCAGTATTTT. This chain connects TRBV27 to TRBJ2-3, with 7 bases that match TRBD2. V was pared by 2 bases and J by 0 bases, with 8 bases of the junction left unmatched. The CDR3 length is 17 residues. Germline CDR1 MNHEY, CDR2 SMNVEV (reference sequence).

The chain combines TRBV5-8 with TRBJ2-1, with D possibly being TRBD1 (6 bases). From germline, CDR1 is SGHTS and CDR2 YDEGEE. V shed 3 bases and J shed 1 base, with 11 bases lying between them. This CDR3 spans 15 amino acids. The CDR3 protein is CASSSTGLSYNEQFF. CDR3 nucleotide sequence: TGTGCCAGCAGCTCAACAGGGCTTTCCTACAATGAGCAGTTCTTC.

There are a few counts of this clone. The J gene is TRBJ1-5, the V gene TRBV28, with D possibly being TRBD1 (6 bases). The CDR3 is 16 amino acids. Per germline, CDR1 MDHEN and CDR2 SYDVKM. The V end lost 7 bases, the J end lost 0 bases, and 16 bases lay between the germline ends. The CDR3 is CASTRRGRYSNQPQHF. In nucleotides, the CDR3 is TGTGCCAGCACCCGCAGGGGTCGCTATAGCAATCAGCCCCAGCATTTT.

This clone was seen only once. The V gene is TRBV6-6, the J gene TRBJ2-5; 16 positions match TRBD2. The germline CDR1 and CDR2 sequences are MNHNY and SVGAGI (reference sequence). This CDR3 has 18 residues. Losses at the gene ends were 5 bases for V and 2 bases for J; bases not matched to a gene: 8. CDR3 in amino acids: CASSLGTSGRAVQETQYF. The DNA for the CDR3 is TGTGCCAGCAGTCTTGGGACTAGCGGGAGGGCCGTTCAAGAGACCCAGTACTTC.

The rearrangement joins TRBV5-5 to TRBJ1-1; 10 bases line up with TRBD1. CDR1 is SGHKS, CDR2 YYEKEE, per germline (reference sequence). The J segment lost 5 bases and the V segment lost 5 bases, leaving 12 bases of the junction unmatched. The CDR3 loop spans 16 amino acids. The CDR3 coding sequence is TGTGCCAGCAGGTCGGAAACCGGGACAGGGGTAACTGAAGCTTTCTTT. Protein sequence: CASRSETGTGVTEAFF.

This clone was found a few times. This chain joins TRBV7-6 and TRBJ2-3, with D possibly TRBD1 on 5 matching bases. This CDR3 spans 15 amino acids. CDR1 SGHVS and CDR2 FNYEAQ come from the germline V gene. V dropped 2 bases and J dropped 0 bases, with 9 bases sitting between them. The CDR3 bases are TGTGCCAGCAGCTTAAATCAGGGAAGCACAGATACGCAGTATTTT. Its translation is CASSLNQGSTDTQYF.

V and J are TRBV10-2 and TRBJ2-1, with 11 bases aligning to TRBD2. CDR3 length: 14 amino acids. Per the germline V gene, CDR1 is WSHSY and CDR2 is SAAADI. V lost 7 bases, J lost 12 bases, and 11 bases stayed unmatched. The CDR3 DNA is TGCGCCAGCATTCAGACTAGCGGGAACCCGATGCAGTTCTTC. It codes for CASIQTSGNPMQFF.